This T cell receptor (beta chain) is from a study of cytomegalovirus exposure and HLA in healthy donors. Concerning this clone itself: Antigen: not known.

PCR amplification relied on 60 Vbeta primers (plus 13 Jbeta primers). Here immunoSEQ multiplex PCR was the method, and the copy in TCRdb shows in-frame clones only, minus some. The sample holds about 220,000 clones, over 80% seen once. Whole-study results and caveats: In vitro testing confirmed a few CMV-associated chains as specific for CMV antigens. Later, an analysis found that common viral pathogens appeared to be linked with several of the most significant clusters. There was a cluster of highly shared sequence variants that was likely a sequencing artifact. TCR beta V segments were, for the most part, productive about 87% or about 30% of the time in an earlier analysis.

Germline V CDR1 and CDR2: SGHDN, FVKESK. The CDR3 extends over 14 amino acids. J was trimmed by 6 bases and V by 1 base; bases with no gene match: 5. Sequencing input: PBMCs. This TCR was recovered from a boy younger than 10 in good health and CMV-seronegative. V gene TRBV14 combines with J gene TRBJ2-7; 8 bases fit TRBD2. The DNA of the CDR3 is TGTGCCAGCAGCCAAGGACGGGAGGGAGGCGAGCAGTACTTC. This codes for CASSQGREGGEQYF.